This is a list of T cell receptor beta chains from one sample in a study of PD-1 blockade in classical Hodgkin lymphoma. Sequencing was performed with immunoSEQ multiplex PCR; in TCRdb, only in-frame clones are kept and a portion is missing. The sample has some 15,000 clones, almost 90% seen once. The specimen was CD4+ T cells from blood, collected before the fourth cycle of nivolumab. These receptors came from a human donor with classical Hodgkin lymphoma. Both conserved end residues are trimmed from each CDR3.

v_call | cdr3_aa
TRBV10-2 | AASLAGGRLFDEQY
TRBV19 | ASTQGFVNTEAF
TRBV7-3 | ASSSGDEQY
TRBV2 | ASSAHFDGYT
TRBV5-4 | ASTDRQETQY
TRBV9 | ASSVEAVGNTIY
TRBV6-6 | ASSYSMGEGSTEAF
TRBV16 | ASSHYRAAYEQY
TRBV5-4 | ASSLGGGLTEAF
TRBV19 | ASRQTGGGETQY
TRBV23-1 | ASSQSGETCTDTQY
TRBV7-6 | ASSSNRGGYT
TRBV5-1 | ASSLSGRIYEQY
TRBV19 | ASSTQQGSGANVLT
TRBV7-2 | ASSSNRGNTIY
TRBV28 | ASSLRLAGDRTDTQY
TRBV28 | ASSPTRALASRRETQY
TRBV7-9 | ASGKPGHPIYEQY
TRBV9 | ASQPGQITDTQY
TRBV4-1 | ASSQTGTGHEKLF
TRBV28 | ASSLNSWQGLITDTQY
TRBV5-1 | ASSLATGANVLT
TRBV11-2 | ASSLGPGGYT
TRBV5-4 | ASSPGTRNTEAF
TRBV7-9 | ASSRGGSTNEKLF
TRBV11-2 | ASSLSGQNYNEQF
TRBV7-9 | ASSSIWGGTGELF
TRBV5-4 | ASKRGGPYNEQF
TRBV14 | ASSQSLNTEAF
TRBV5-1 | ASSSPVGEQF
TRBV5-1 | ASTWGQGGTDTQY
TRBV7-9 | ASSLDSTDTQY
TRBV5-4 | ASSSGLGGVIDTQY
TRBV27 | ASSLVGLTTSDTQY
TRBV5-1 | ASKEQSKQETQY
TRBV9 | ASSANTDSFSGNTIY
TRBV6-5 | ASTTRGREQF
TRBV14 | ASSPRTGITEAF
TRBV7-7 | ASSRDRGVEQY
TRBV19 | ASSMDQSSYNEQF
TRBV5-1 | ASSLAQSSGITDTQY
TRBV7-7 | ASSYQVEETQY
TRBV25-1 | ASSGEHGSPLH
TRBV6-5 | ASSYWRGRETQY
TRBV5-1 | ASSLAAGPNEKLF
TRBV2 | ASSHPGQAYNEQF
TRBV5-4 | ASSFGLAGNEQY
TRBV7-8 | ASSSLRGSGGPFVGEQY
TRBV28 | ASSLWGLIAGEQY
TRBV5-5 | ASNPVQGRTDTQY
TRBV27 | ASRYRTGGRETQY
TRBV5-6 | ASSSTGGIDTQY
TRBV23-1 | ASSQSGGQRGSYEQY
TRBV5-8 | ASSRDGSGELF
TRBV29-1 | SGTPGLANGELF
TRBV2 | ASSDRLKSYEQY
TRBV7-6 | ASSLQGADTEAF
TRBV18 | ASSHNSNQPQH
TRBV7-8 | ASSLDGNAPYNEQF
TRBV5-1 | ASSPLTNGYEQY